This T cell receptor (beta chain) was sequenced in a study of shared clonotypes between healthy human individuals. Findings of the study overall: Several donors shared roughly 5% of their naive CD4 clonotypes.

Researchers partitioned CD4+ cells into CD45RA+ naive and CD45RA-negative memory subsets. Points on this clone: Its antigen is not known.

The assay used deep level. Profiled with immunoSEQ multiplex PCR; TCRdb holds only in-frame clones, not every one. The sample lists about 2.4 million clones, around nine tenths occurring once. Germline V gives CDR1 SGHRS, CDR2 YFSETQ. The CDR3 totals 14 residues. V trimming: 0 bases; J trimming: 5 bases; junction bases outside the gene matches: 5. The source is a man aged 18 to 30 in good health. The J gene is TRBJ2-7, the V gene TRBV5-1, with TRBD1 identical over 7 bases. Sequenced: naive CD4+ T cells sorted from blood. The subset here: CD45RA+ positively selected. The DNA of the CDR3 is TGCGCCAGCAGCTTGGAAGGCAGGGGGAACGAGCAGTACTTC. Its protein product is CASSLEGRGNEQYF.